This TCR beta chain was sequenced during a study of shared clonotypes between healthy human individuals. A note on this clone: Its antigen is not identified.

Study-wide results and limits: Sampling was confined to blood; repertoires within tissues likely differ. Owing to a small donor count, the genetic and exposure-history diversity represented was limited.

Only in-frame clones appear in the TCRdb table, and some are missing; sequencing was by immunoSEQ multiplex PCR. The table includes about 500,000 clones, approximately 71% detected once. This TCR was recovered from a middle-aged woman in good health. Some clones in this sample may be carry-over from other donors' samples. The sequenced sample consisted of PBMCs.

CDR3 nucleotide sequence: TGTGCCAGCAGAATGACAGGGAAGTACGAGCAGTACTTC. It is translated as CASRMTGKYEQYF. This sequence joins TRBV5-4 and TRBJ2-7; 7 nucleotides line up with TRBD1. V lost 5 bases and J lost 4; bases outside the gene matches: 6. Germline values: CDR1 SGHNT, CDR2 YYREEE (reference sequence). The CDR3 is made up of 13 amino acids.